This TCR beta chain was captured in a study of T-cell reconstitution after alpha-beta-depleted transplantation in children. Regarding the study as a whole: A year had passed since transplant, and T-cell counts and diversity by then came mostly from newly produced T cells. Some patients showed high day-60 TCRbeta diversity, which derived from surviving recipient T cells and thymic progenitors. Reports say that about two months after transplant, the alpha-beta T cells came out of several hundred graft clones that had expanded.

Trimming left V 3 bases short and J 6 bases short, with 15 bases between. This CDR3 contains 16 residues. The germline gives CDR1 MDHEN, CDR2 SYDVKM. This clonotype came up a few times. What it binds is unknown. A TCRbeta library incorporating unique molecular identifiers was prepared. MiXCR, applied by TCRdb to the PCR reads, yields one record per CDR3 protein. Counted here are about 980,000 distinct CDR3 sequences, around 30% occurring once; the ten biggest clones make up roughly 31%. Source: PBMCs, mostly from graft donor cells, taken 360 days after TCRalphabeta/CD19-depleted stem cell transplant. The receptor's source is a boy under three years old who had a stem cell transplant for SCID, so the T cells may come from the graft donor. The chain is built from TRBV28 and TRBJ1-6; possibly TRBD1 for D (6 bases). The CDR3 loop reads CASSLPLRGVNSPLHF. As DNA, the CDR3 is TGTGCCAGCAGTTTGCCCCTGAGGGGGGTTAATTCACCCCTCCACTTT.